This TCR beta chain was obtained from a study of neurological immune-mediated disorders. From the 5' RACE reads, TCRdb called clonotypes with MiXCR, one entry per CDR3 protein. This sample carries around 67,000 distinct CDR3 sequences, less than 5.5% of them seen once, and the ten largest clones take less than 8%. This clonotype was detected only a few times. Looked up from germline, CDR1 is DFQATT and CDR2 is SNEGSKA (reference sequence). V lost 4 bases and J lost 3, with 10 bases in between. The CDR3 is 12 residues long. The chain combines TRBV20-1 with TRBJ2-7; the D is unclear. Sequencing was done on a sample of PBMCs. The TCR originated in a man between 18 and 29 years old with multiple sclerosis. Here the CDR3 DNA reads TGCAGTGCTATTGGGCACAACTACGAGCAGTACTTC. It codes for CSAIGHNYEQYF.